These 8 T cell receptor beta chains came from one sample sequenced in a study of human T cells and chemical hapten exposure (dated by TCRdb to about 2021). The time point label, read with the paper, signifies: patch test 3, about 24 weeks after DPC sensitization. The treatment or condition label here, explained by the study, means: therapeutic diphenylcyclopropenone sensitization with weekly scalp DPC. The receptor library was made with RACE. Sequencing was performed on a NextSeq 500. TCRdb applied fastp at Q25 and MiXCR to the public reads, then kept only in-frame beta chains. Rows are unified per CDR3 protein, each entry keeping the most common DNA and genes. The sample data list roughly 50,000 distinct CDR3 sequences, and 9.9% of these were observed just once. Clones ranked in the top ten supply around 17% of the sample. This specimen consisted of whole blood, obtained in connection with sensitization to the hapten diphenylcyclopropenone (DPC). The receptors were sampled from a woman aged 40 to 50 with alopecia areata. Some clones in this sample may be carry-over from other donors' samples.

The sample holds a few counts of this clonotype. The chain has TRBV29-1 and TRBJ1-1; maybe TRBD1 (6 bases). The germline CDR1 and CDR2 sequences are SQVTM and ANQGSEA. The CDR3 has 14 residues. V gave up 1 base and J gave up 4 bases, with 13 bases separating them. The CDR3 bases are TGCAGCGTTGAAGTGCGGGGGGCCGGCACTGAAGCTTTCTTT. Its translation: CSVEVRGAGTEAFF. The variable domain in full, with the rest retrieved from reference TRBV29-1 and TRBJ1-1, is SAVISQKPSRDICQRGTSLTIQCQVDSQVTMMFWYRQQPGQSLTLIATANQGSEATYESGFVIDKFPISRPNLTFSTLTVSNMSPEDSSIYLCSVEVRGAGTEAFFGQGTRLTVV.

This clonotype came up a few times. The rearrangement links TRBV10-3 to TRBJ1-1; D is unresolved. Germline V CDR1 and CDR2: ENHRY, SYGVKD. Trimming stripped 4 bases from V and 8 bases from J, with 17 bases between. CDR3 size: 14 residues. CDR3 region: CAISAPGIASEAFF. CDR3 DNA: TGTGCCATCAGTGCCCCGGGAATCGCTTCCGAAGCTTTCTTT.

This clonotype was seen many times. V usage is TRBV20-1 and J usage is TRBJ1-5, with no clear D. Germline V gene sequence: CDR1 DFQATT, CDR2 SNEGSKA (reference sequence). This CDR3 region has 12 residues. Trimming removed 5 bases at V and 2 bases at J, with 7 bases between. CDR3 sequence reads: CSARQGNQPQHF. The CDR3 coding sequence is TGCAGTGCTCGGCAGGGCAATCAGCCCCAGCATTTT.

This clonotype was seen many times. The rearrangement uses TRBV15 and TRBJ2-2, with D perhaps assigned TRBD1 or TRBD2 (5 bases each). Trimming shortened V by 9 bases and J by 1 base, and 12 bases separated the two germline ends. CDR3 size: 14 residues. The V gene's germline CDR1 is LNHNV and CDR2 YYDKDF (reference sequence). The CDR3 sequence: CATSQDLNTGELFF. The CDR3 coding sequence is TGTGCCACATCACAGGACTTGAACACCGGGGAGCTGTTTTTT.

The DNA of the CDR3 is TGTGCCAGCAGACTAGGACAGGGAAACACTGAAGCTTTCTTT. This gives the protein CASRLGQGNTEAFF. The rearrangement uses TRBV6-6 and TRBJ1-1, with 8 bases matching TRBD1. Trimming cost V 6 bases and J 2 bases; bases outside gene matches: 5. The CDR3 loop spans 14 amino acids. CDR1 is MNHNY, CDR2 SVGAGI, per germline (reference sequence).

This clonotype was seen a few times. V gene TRBV20-1 combines with J gene TRBJ1-6; D not certain. Germline V CDR1 and CDR2: DFQATT, SNEGSKA (reference sequence). The germline V and J ends were trimmed by 5 bases and 5 bases, with 4 bases remaining between them. The CDR3 covers 11 residues. The CDR3 spells CSASHNSPLHF. The DNA of the CDR3 is TGCAGTGCTTCTCATAATTCACCCCTCCACTTT.

This clonotype has a handful of counts. The chain has TRBV7-3 and TRBJ1-1; D is undetermined. The CDR3 is 14 amino acids. Germline V gives CDR1 SGHTA, CDR2 FQGTGA. V was clipped by 0 bases and J by 4 bases, with 9 bases between them. The CDR3 DNA follows: TGTGCCAGCAGCTTAACGCCGGGGAGCACTGAAGCTTTCTTT. Its protein product is CASSLTPGSTEAFF.

The CDR3 bases are TGCAGTGCTAGTTGGGGTGGAGGCTACACCTTC. Translation gives CSASWGGGYTF. The chain links TRBV20-1 to TRBJ1-2; D is ambiguous. The CDR3 contains 11 residues. CDR1 is DFQATT, CDR2 SNEGSKA, per germline (reference sequence). With 3 bases removed from V and 8 bases from J, the gap between germline ends came to 10 bases.